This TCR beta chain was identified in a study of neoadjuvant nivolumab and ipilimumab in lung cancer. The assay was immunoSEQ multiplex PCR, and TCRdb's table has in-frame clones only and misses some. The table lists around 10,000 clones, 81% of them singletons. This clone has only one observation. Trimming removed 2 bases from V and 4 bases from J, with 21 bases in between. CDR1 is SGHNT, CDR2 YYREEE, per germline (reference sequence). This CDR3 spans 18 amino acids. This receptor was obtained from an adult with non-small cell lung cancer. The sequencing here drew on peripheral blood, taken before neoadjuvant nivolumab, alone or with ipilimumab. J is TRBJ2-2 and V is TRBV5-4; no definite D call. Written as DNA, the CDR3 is TGTGCCAGCAGCTTTAGAAGGGTATTAGGGCGTGGCACCGGGGAGCTGTTTTTT. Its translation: CASSFRRVLGRGTGELFF.